The present T cell receptor (beta chain) was sequenced within a study of T-cell memory formation after mild COVID-19. TCRdb reprocessed the 5' RACE reads via MiXCR and lists one record per CDR3 protein. This sample has fewer than 140,000 distinct CDR3 sequences; about a sixth occur once, and the top ten carry roughly 27%. CDR1 and CDR2 (germline): LGHNA, YNFKEQ. Trimming cost V 0 bases and J 4 bases, with 21 bases left between them. This CDR3 has 18 amino acids. The sample holds a few counts of this clonotype. Sequenced input: PBMCs or a T cell subset sorted from them (not recorded which). The rearrangement joins TRBV4-2 to TRBJ2-5, with a weak D call TRBD2 (6 bases). The receptor was isolated from an adult woman who had mild COVID-19 (a few samples of this study predate the infection). Cell type and time point are not known. The CDR3: CASSQDPAVDGRGETQYF. CDR3 nucleotides: TGTGCCAGCAGCCAAGATCCTGCTGTCGACGGGAGAGGAGAGACCCAGTACTTC.